This T cell receptor (beta chain) was sequenced for a study of memory CD4+ T cells and cytomegalovirus serostatus. Single viable CD3+CD4+CD8-CD45RO+ cells were sorted as the memory CD4+ T cells. Profiling relied on immunoSEQ multiplex PCR, and the TCRdb table lists in-frame clones only, not all of them. This sample has roughly 50,000 clones, with roughly four fifths found just once. The V segment lost 10 bases and the J segment 6 bases; nucleotides outside the gene matches: 22. The CDR3 is 18 residues long. Germline V gene sequence: CDR1 PRHDT, CDR2 FYEKMQ (reference sequence). This clonotype was obtained from an adult in good health and CMV-seronegative. What was sequenced was memory CD4+ T cells from blood. V and J are TRBV13 and TRBJ2-2; 8 bases fit TRBD2. For the CDR3, the DNA is TGTGCCACCCTTTTGGGCGGGAGGTCCATAAAGGAGTCCGGGGAGCTGTTTTTT. Translating it yields CATLLGGRSIKESGELFF.